The rows below give T cell receptor beta chains drawn from one sample of a study of T cells in Graves' hyperthyroidism and ophthalmopathy. From the multiplex PCR reads, TCRdb called clonotypes with MiXCR, one entry per CDR3 protein. This table holds some 560,000 distinct CDR3 sequences, less than 20% found once. The sequencing sample was made of blood. The receptors here all came from a woman aged 25 to 39 with Graves' hyperthyroidism. The CDR3 runs from the conserved cysteine through the conserved F or W. D genes are given only for firm matches. Clone size is shown for a subset of rows, as once, few, many or a class of expanded clone.

cdr3_aa cdr3_nt clone_size j_call v_call d_call
CASRRGSGSPLSSYNEQFF TGTGCCAGCCGCCGTGGTAGCGGGAGTCCCCTGAGCTCCTACAATGAGCAGTTCTTC NA TRBJ2-1 TRBV9 TRBD2
CASSSKGSNTEAFF TGTGCCAGCAGTTCAAAAGGGTCTAACACTGAAGCTTTCTTT few TRBJ1-1 TRBV27 NA
CASSVGRSGNTIYF TGTGCCAGCAGCGTAGGACGGTCTGGAAACACCATATATTTT many TRBJ1-3 TRBV2 NA
CASSLEIGGEQYF TGCGCCAGCAGCTTGGAGATTGGGGGGGAGCAGTACTTC many TRBJ2-7 TRBV5-1 NA
CASSYGPGQETQYF TGCGCCAGCTCCTACGGGCCGGGACAAGAGACCCAGTACTTC few TRBJ2-5 TRBV4-3 NA
CASSPLSGAAEAFF TGTGCCAGCAGCCCATTATCGGGTGCGGCTGAAGCTTTCTTT many TRBJ1-1 TRBV3-1 NA
CASSFPRSQQYF TGTGCCAGCAGCTTTCCCAGATCCCAGCAGTACTTC many TRBJ2-7 TRBV7-2 NA
CASSPLAGTAYNEQFF TGTGCCAGCTCACCGCTCGCTGGGACGGCCTACAATGAGCAGTTCTTC many TRBJ2-1 TRBV18 NA
CASSFFGVDGYTF TGTGCCAGCAGTTTCTTCGGGGTTGATGGCTACACCTTC few TRBJ1-2 TRBV27 NA
CASSGGTARLYEQYF TGCGCCAGCAGCGGGGGGACAGCAAGACTGTACGAGCAGTACTTC many TRBJ2-7 TRBV5-1 NA
CAWRPGRTTDTQYF TGTGCCTGGAGGCCGGGACGAACCACAGATACGCAGTATTTT few TRBJ2-3 TRBV30 NA
CASRKEGDYEQYF TGTGCCAGCAGAAAAGAGGGGGACTACGAGCAGTACTTC many TRBJ2-7 TRBV6-1 NA
CASSYGTSQPRELFF TGTGCCAGCAGCTACGGGACTAGTCAGCCCAGGGAGCTGTTTTTT NA TRBJ2-2 TRBV27 TRBD2
CASTEATANSPLHF TGTGCCAGCACTGAGGCGACGGCAAATTCACCCCTCCACTTT many TRBJ1-6 TRBV9 NA
CASSPPTPTKNIQYF TGTGCCAGCTCACCACCTACACCAACTAAAAACATTCAGTACTTC few TRBJ2-4 TRBV18 NA
CASSFRGSGDTGELFF TGTGCCAGCAGTTTTCGAGGAAGCGGGGACACCGGGGAGCTGTTTTTT many TRBJ2-2 TRBV12-3/TRBV12-4 TRBD2
CASRNSGGQDTQYF TGTGCCAGCAGAAACAGTGGGGGGCAGGACACGCAGTATTTT many TRBJ2-3 TRBV12-3/TRBV12-4 NA
CASSSSSGTGNEQFF TGTGCCAGTAGTAGTTCTAGCGGGACAGGCAATGAGCAGTTCTTC NA TRBJ2-1 TRBV19 NA
CASSVSSTSNQPQHF TGTGCCAGCAGCGTAAGCAGTACCAGCAATCAGCCCCAGCATTTT many TRBJ1-5 TRBV2 NA
CASSPSPYNEQFF TGTGCCAGCAGCCCCTCCCCCTACAATGAGCAGTTCTTC few TRBJ2-1 TRBV13 NA
CASSGLKQNTGELFF TGTGCCAGCAGTGGACTAAAACAAAACACCGGGGAGCTGTTTTTT many TRBJ2-2 TRBV2 NA
CASSRGQGFFYEQYF TGTGCCAGTAGCAGGGGACAGGGGTTCTTCTACGAGCAGTACTTC NA TRBJ2-7 TRBV19 TRBD1
CASSLKGVREPYF TGTGCCAGCAGCTTAAAGGGGGTCCGGGAGCCGTACTTC NA TRBJ2-7 TRBV7-9 NA
CSVVVVRANYGYTF TGCAGCGTTGTCGTTGTGCGGGCTAACTATGGCTACACCTTC few TRBJ1-2 TRBV29-1 NA
CASSPSDRVNEQFF TGCGCCAGCAGCCCGTCAGACAGGGTGAATGAGCAGTTCTTC few TRBJ2-1 TRBV5-1 TRBD1
CASSGGQPLLALYGYTF TGTGCCAGCAGCGGGGGACAACCGCTCCTTGCCCTGTATGGCTACACCTTC many TRBJ1-2 TRBV7-9 NA
CASSPGPESDTQYF TGTGCCAGCAGTCCCGGGCCTGAGAGTGATACGCAGTATTTT NA TRBJ2-3 TRBV12-3/TRBV12-4 NA
CASSFSTNSYNEQFF TGTGCCAGCAGCTTCTCCACGAACTCCTACAATGAGCAGTTCTTC many TRBJ2-1 TRBV13 NA
CAISAGKGGTSGANVLTF TGTGCCATCAGTGCGGGTAAGGGGGGAACCTCTGGGGCCAACGTCCTGACTTTC NA TRBJ2-6 TRBV10-3 NA
CASSLDEGGWRYTF TGTGCCAGCAGCTTAGATGAGGGGGGGTGGCGCTACACCTTC few TRBJ1-2 TRBV11-2 NA
CASSESRGGGWPQHF TGCGCCAGCAGTGAGTCTAGGGGAGGGGGTTGGCCCCAGCATTTT NA TRBJ1-5 TRBV10-2 NA
CASSSGPTAFF TGCGCCAGCAGCTCAGGGCCGACGGCTTTCTTT many TRBJ1-1 TRBV5-1 NA
CASSPTVVYGYTF TGTGCCAGCAGCCCGACAGTCGTCTATGGCTACACCTTC many TRBJ1-2 TRBV11-2 NA
CASSLDLSSGFYNEQFF TGTGCCAGCAGCTTAGACCTGAGTTCGGGATTTTACAATGAGCAGTTCTTC few TRBJ2-1 TRBV13 NA
CASGATPRYEQYF TGTGCCAGCGGAGCAACTCCTAGGTACGAGCAGTACTTC NA TRBJ2-7 TRBV7-9 NA
CASGRGLAGGNEQFF TGTGCCAGCGGACGTGGACTAGCGGGAGGCAATGAGCAGTTCTTC many TRBJ2-1 TRBV2 TRBD2
CSATTGGREQYF TGCAGCGCTACGACAGGGGGGCGGGAGCAGTACTTC few TRBJ2-7 TRBV29-1 TRBD1
CASSLGVIQNEQFF TGTGCCAGCAGCTTAGGGGTGATCCAGAATGAGCAGTTCTTC many TRBJ2-1 TRBV11-3 NA
CASSLRTTAGLSSSYNEQFF TGTGCCAGCAGCTTACGGACCACGGCGGGTCTGTCTAGCTCCTACAATGAGCAGTTCTTC few TRBJ2-1 TRBV11-2 NA
CASSNRDRVNNYGYTF TGTGCCAGCAGTAACCGGGACAGGGTGAATAACTATGGCTACACCTTC many TRBJ1-2 TRBV12-3/TRBV12-4 TRBD1
CASSLTGKISPLHF TGTGCCAGCAGCTTGACAGGGAAGATCTCACCCCTCCACTTT many TRBJ1-6 TRBV3-1 TRBD1
CASSLLRGGYEQFF TGTGCCAGCAGCTTACTCAGAGGGGGCTATGAGCAGTTCTTC many TRBJ2-1 TRBV28 TRBD1
CASSRSGQGRDTQYF TGTGCCAGCAGCCGGTCGGGACAGGGTAGAGATACGCAGTATTTT NA TRBJ2-3 TRBV5-5 TRBD1
CASSLAGPWGHQPQHF TGTGCCAGCAGCTTGGCCGGACCATGGGGGCATCAGCCCCAGCATTTT few TRBJ1-5 TRBV5-6 NA